In its sample, the clone carrying this TCR beta chain was seen many times. Its antigen is as yet unknown. A read error may produce the germline difference seen at one junction end. This sample stems from a study of T cell repertoires in cytomegalovirus infection. Study context: CMV infection together with matching HLA type was indicated by public TCR beta signatures.

Looked up from germline, CDR1 is SGHTA and CDR2 is FQGNSA. The CDR3 consists of 16 residues. Study-wide findings and caveats: The study found HLA-C-restricted CMV-specific TCR beta clonotypes dominating the ex vivo response.

TCRdb re-derived calls from the reads in MiXCR, one entry per CDR3 protein. The sample includes approximately 250,000 distinct CDR3 sequences, around 8.7% of them seen just once. The chain employs TRBV7-2 and TRBJ2-1; 8 bases are a match to TRBD2. Sequencing used PBMCs. The clonotype comes from a human donor in good health (CMV status not recorded). Some clones in this sample may be carry-over from other donors' samples. The CDR3 is CASSFPAGAPYTEQFF. The CDR3 nucleotides are TGTGCCAGCAGCTTCCCAGCGGGGGCTCCATACACTGAGCAGTTCTTC.